This T cell receptor (beta chain) was found in a study of CD8 T cells in Susac syndrome. Study observations and caveats: Susac CD8+ cells expanded clonally the most in TEMRA cells and in active patients.

Patients with Susac syndrome met diagnostic criteria that were recently defined for definite or probable disease. RNA was extracted with the RNeasy kit, and a quantity of roughly 0.5 to 1 ug was reverse transcribed using random hexamers. An immunoSEQ multiplex PCR amplified TCR beta CDR3 over 54 Vbeta and 13 Jbeta. TCRdb reprocessed the immunoSEQ multiplex PCR reads via MiXCR and lists one record per CDR3 protein. The top ten clones hold about 0.94% of a sample with 75,000 or so distinct CDR3 sequences, approximately 93% of them seen once. About this clonotype: Its antigen is not known.

This clonotype was obtained from a human donor with Susac syndrome. Material for sequencing was CD8+ T cells from PBMCs.

CDR3 DNA sequence: TGTGCCAGCAGGTCGACTCTAGGTACTGAAGCTTTCTTT. Amino acids: CASRSTLGTEAFF. The rearrangement uses TRBV27 and TRBJ1-1, with D unresolved. Germline V gene data show CDR1 as MNHEY and CDR2 as SMNVEV (reference sequence). The V end was cut by 6 bases, the J end by 5 bases, with 13 bases between. The CDR3 loop spans 13 amino acids.